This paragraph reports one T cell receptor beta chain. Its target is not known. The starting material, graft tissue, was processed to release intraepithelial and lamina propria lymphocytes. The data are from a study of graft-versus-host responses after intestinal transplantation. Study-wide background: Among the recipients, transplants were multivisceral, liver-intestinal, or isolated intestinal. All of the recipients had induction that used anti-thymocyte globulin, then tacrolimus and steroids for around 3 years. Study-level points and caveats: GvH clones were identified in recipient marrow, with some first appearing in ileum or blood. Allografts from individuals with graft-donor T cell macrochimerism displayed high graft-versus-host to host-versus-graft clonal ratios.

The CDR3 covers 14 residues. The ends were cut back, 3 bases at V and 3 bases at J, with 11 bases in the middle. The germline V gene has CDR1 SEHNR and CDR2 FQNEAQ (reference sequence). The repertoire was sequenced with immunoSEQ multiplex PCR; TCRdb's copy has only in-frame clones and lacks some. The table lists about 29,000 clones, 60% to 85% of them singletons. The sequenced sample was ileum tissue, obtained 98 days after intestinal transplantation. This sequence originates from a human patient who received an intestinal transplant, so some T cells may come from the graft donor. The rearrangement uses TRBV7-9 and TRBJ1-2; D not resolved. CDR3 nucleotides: TGTGCCAGCAGCTTCTCGCACGGCTACTATGGCTACACCTTC. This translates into CASSFSHGYYGYTF.